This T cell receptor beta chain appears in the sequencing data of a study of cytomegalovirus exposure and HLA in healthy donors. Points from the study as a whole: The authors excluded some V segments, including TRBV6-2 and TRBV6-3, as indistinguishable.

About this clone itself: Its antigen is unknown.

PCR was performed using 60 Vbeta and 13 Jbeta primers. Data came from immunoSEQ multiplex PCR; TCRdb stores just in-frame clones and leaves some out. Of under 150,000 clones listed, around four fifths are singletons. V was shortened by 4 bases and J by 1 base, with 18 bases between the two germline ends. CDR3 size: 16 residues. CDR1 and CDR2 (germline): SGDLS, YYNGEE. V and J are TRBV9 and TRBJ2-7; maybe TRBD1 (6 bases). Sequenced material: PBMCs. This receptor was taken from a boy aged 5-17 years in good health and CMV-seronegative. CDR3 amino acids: CASSQRSGTPSYEQYF. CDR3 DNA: TGTGCCAGCAGCCAAAGGTCCGGGACACCTTCCTACGAGCAGTACTTC. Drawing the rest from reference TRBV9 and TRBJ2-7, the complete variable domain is DSGVTQTPKHLITATGQRVTLRCSPRSGDLSVYWYQQSLDQGLQFLIQYYNGEERAKGNILERFSAQQFPDLHSELNLSSLELGDSALYFCASSQRSGTPSYEQYFGPGTRLTVT.